This passage covers 15 T cell receptor beta chains from one sample sequenced in a study of shared clonotypes between healthy human individuals. The repertoire was sequenced with immunoSEQ multiplex PCR; TCRdb's copy has only in-frame clones and lacks some. This sample has nearly 500,000 clones, with 75% to 85% found just once. Sequences were obtained from PBMCs. The receptors were sampled from a middle-aged woman in good health. Some clones in this sample may be carry-over from other donors' samples.

This clone was detected only once. V is TRBV19 and J is TRBJ1-3; D not resolved. V lost 1 base, J lost 7 bases, and 11 bases lay in between. This CDR3 is 14 amino acids long. Germline V lookup: CDR1 LNHDA, CDR2 SQIVND (reference sequence). The CDR3 nucleotides read TGTGCCAGTAGTATAGGACGGTCGGAGAACACCATATATTTT. It yields the protein CASSIGRSENTIYF.

This chain connects TRBV4-3 to TRBJ1-5; TRBD1 matches at 9 bases. V trimming: 3 bases; J trimming: 3 bases; junction bases outside the gene matches: 3. The V gene's germline CDR1 is LGHNA and CDR2 YSLEER. The CDR3 is 15 residues long. The CDR3 spells CASSQDRGNNQPQHF. The CDR3 region has the DNA TGCGCCAGCAGCCAGGACAGGGGAAACAATCAGCCCCAGCATTTT.

The CDR3 DNA is TGTGCCAGCACGAATCTTAACCGACAAGAGACCCAGTACTTC. Residues: CASTNLNRQETQYF. The chain carries TRBV2 and TRBJ2-5; no reliable D call. V was trimmed by 7 bases and J by 2 bases, leaving 14 bases between them. The CDR3 runs 14 residues. Germline V gene sequence: CDR1 SNHLY, CDR2 FYNNEI.

There are a few counts of this clone. V and J are TRBV19 and TRBJ1-5, with D unclear. The CDR3 has 13 residues. V lost 6 bases, J lost 5 bases, and 11 bases lay in between. Germline V lookup: CDR1 LNHDA, CDR2 SQIVND (reference sequence). DNA for the CDR3: TGTGCCAGTAGAAGGACGGCCCATCAGCCCCAGCATTTT. It codes for CASRRTAHQPQHF.

The chain combines TRBV30 with TRBJ2-7; the D call may be TRBD1 or TRBD2 (5 bases each). Germline-derived CDR1 and CDR2 are GTSNPN and SVGIG (reference sequence). The CDR3 loop spans 14 amino acids. Trimming took 4 bases from V and 3 from J, leaving 16 bases between them. CDR3 coding DNA: TGTGCCTGGACTCCATCGGGACCGAGCTACGAGCAGTACTTC. Translation gives CAWTPSGPSYEQYF.

The V and J genes are TRBV29-1 and TRBJ2-5; 8 bases are a match to TRBD1. V was pared by 5 bases and J by 5 bases, with 7 bases of the junction left unmatched. In germline, CDR1 is SQVTM, CDR2 ANQGSEA. The CDR3 loop spans 13 amino acids. CDR3 bases: TGCAGCGTTCAGGACAGGGTCAGGGAGACCCAGTACTTC. Its protein product is CSVQDRVRETQYF.

For this clone: At one boundary the junction diverges from the germline segment, which might be a read error. The chain carries TRBV4-1 and TRBJ1-4; TRBD1 agrees at 7 bases. Germline V gives CDR1 MGHRA, CDR2 YSYEKL. CDR3 length: 15 amino acids. CDR3 coding DNA: TGCGCCGGCAGCCAAGTGGGAGACAGGGTGGGAGAACTGTTTTTT. Translating it yields CAGSQVGDRVGELFF.

CDR3 amino acids: CASTLTVSPSGNTIYF. In nucleotides, the CDR3 is TGTGCCAGCACCCTGACAGTTTCTCCCTCTGGAAACACCATATATTTT. The rearrangement links TRBV28 to TRBJ1-3; tentatively, D is TRBD1 (5 bases). Trimming took 7 bases from V and 0 from J, leaving 16 bases between them. Germline lookup yields CDR1 MDHEN and CDR2 SYDVKM. The CDR3 length is 16 residues. Based on the CDR3 plus reference TRBV28 and TRBJ1-3, the full variable domain is DVKVTQSSRYLVKRTGEKVFLECVQDMDHENMFWYRQDPGLGLRLIYFSYDVKMKEKGDIPEGYSVSREKKERFSLILESASTNQTSMYLCASTLTVSPSGNTIYFGEGSWLTVV.

Turning to this clone: One end of the junction fails to match germline, which may point to a read error. The gene calls are TRBV28 and TRBJ2-7, with 8 positions matching TRBD1. This CDR3 is 13 amino acids long. Per the germline V gene, CDR1 is MDHEN and CDR2 is SYDVKM. The DNA for the CDR3 is TGTGCCAGCAGTACGGGACAGGACCGCCCGGCGGGCTTC. This translates into CASSTGQDRPAGF.

The chain links TRBV4-1 to TRBJ2-2; 7 nucleotides match TRBD1. The CDR3 loop spans 15 amino acids. Germline CDR1 is MGHRA and CDR2 is YSYEKL. Trimming took 8 bases from V and 0 from J; bases not matched to a gene: 6. In DNA form, the CDR3 reads TGCGCCAGCCAACTCAGGGGGACGAACACCGGGGAGCTGTTTTTT. It is translated as CASQLRGTNTGELFF.

J is TRBJ1-4 and V is TRBV5-4; no clear D gene. Germline values: CDR1 SGHNT, CDR2 YYREEE (reference sequence). Trimming took 2 bases from V and 8 from J, leaving 16 bases between them. The CDR3 covers 15 residues. CDR3 sequence reads: CASSFRGIGVEKLFF. The CDR3 DNA reads TGTGCCAGCAGCTTCCGAGGTATCGGAGTGGAAAAACTGTTTTTT.

This chain connects TRBV5-6 to TRBJ2-7; 7 nucleotides match TRBD2. The trim removed 2 bases at V and 0 bases at J, leaving 2 bases unmatched. The CDR3 contains 14 residues. CDR1 and CDR2 (germline): SGHDT, YYEEEE. The CDR3 reads CASSFGGSSYEQYF. In DNA, the CDR3 is TGTGCCAGCAGCTTTGGCGGGAGCTCCTACGAGCAGTACTTC.

This chain uses TRBV5-1 with TRBJ2-3; 10 bases line up with TRBD2. V lost 0 bases and J lost 13; bases outside the gene matches: 5. This CDR3 spans 13 amino acids. The germline V gene encodes CDR1 SGHRS and CDR2 YFSETQ. CDR3 protein: CASSLARLAGEYF. Here the CDR3 DNA reads TGCGCCAGCAGCTTGGCTAGGCTAGCGGGAGAGTATTTT.

The rearrangement uses TRBV5-1 and TRBJ1-2; D gene ambiguous. V was clipped by 4 bases and J by 0 bases, with 7 bases between them. This CDR3 has 13 amino acids. Germline CDR1 and CDR2: SGHRS and YFSETQ. The CDR3 loop reads CASSAGANYGYTF. The CDR3 DNA sequence: TGCGCCAGCAGCGCGGGCGCTAACTATGGCTACACCTTC.

The rearrangement joins TRBV27 to TRBJ2-5, with a weak D call TRBD1 (7 bases). The germline V gene encodes CDR1 MNHEY and CDR2 SMNVEV (reference sequence). Deletions cut 8 bases from V and 5 bases from J, with 12 bases between. The CDR3 spans 12 residues. In DNA, the CDR3 is TGTGCCAGCTCGACAGGGAGGGAGACCCAGTACTTC. Protein: CASSTGRETQYF.